Listed below are T cell receptor beta chains from one sample, sequenced in a study of blood T cell repertoires in COVID-19. The repertoire was sequenced with immunoSEQ multiplex PCR; TCRdb's copy has only in-frame clones and lacks some. The sample gives around 68,000 clones, around 82% of which show up once; about 16% is in the top ten. Material for sequencing was peripheral blood. Receptors were obtained from a man older than 75 with active COVID-19. Each CDR3 is given with its conserved first and last residue. The D gene is left open where the match is weak. Clone size, where shown, is once, few, many, or a class for clones that have expanded.

clone size: -
D gene: TRBD1
V gene: TRBV29-1
J gene: TRBJ1-3
CDR3 DNA: TGCAGCGTTGACCTGGGGGTGGACAGGACGAAGAAAACATCTGGAAACACCATATATTTT
CDR3 protein: CSVDLGVDRTKKTSGNTIYF

clone size: -
D gene: -
V gene: TRBV27
J gene: TRBJ1-1
CDR3 DNA: TGTGCCAGCACCTCATGGAACAGGGAGACTGAAGCTTTCTTT
CDR3 protein: CASTSWNRETEAFF

clone size: -
D gene: TRBD1
V gene: TRBV14
J gene: TRBJ2-7
CDR3 DNA: TGTGCCAGCAGCAGGACAGGGGGCAGTGACGAGCAGTACTTC
CDR3 protein: CASSRTGGSDEQYF

clone size: -
D gene: -
V gene: TRBV19
J gene: TRBJ1-5
CDR3 DNA: TGTGCCAGTAGTATTCGGGGGTCCTATAGCAATCAGCCCCAGCATTTT
CDR3 protein: CASSIRGSYSNQPQHF

clone size: once
D gene: -
V gene: TRBV19
J gene: TRBJ2-3
CDR3 DNA: TGTGCCAGTAGTTTGTTCAACACAGATACGCAGTATTTT
CDR3 protein: CASSLFNTDTQYF

clone size: -
D gene: TRBD2
V gene: TRBV2
J gene: TRBJ2-3
CDR3 DNA: TGTGCCAGCAGTCCCAACGGACTAGCGGGGAACACAGATACGCAGTATTTT
CDR3 protein: CASSPNGLAGNTDTQYF

clone size: -
D gene: -
V gene: TRBV7-8
J gene: TRBJ1-5
CDR3 DNA: TGTGCCAGCAGCTACCAACTAGCGCGTGGTGGTCAGCCCCAGCATTTT
CDR3 protein: CASSYQLARGGQPQHF

clone size: -
D gene: TRBD1
V gene: TRBV7-2
J gene: TRBJ2-7
CDR3 DNA: TGTGCCAGCAGTCAGGGGACAGTTAACTACGAGCAGTACTTC
CDR3 protein: CASSQGTVNYEQYF

clone size: -
D gene: TRBD1
V gene: TRBV10-1
J gene: TRBJ2-7
CDR3 DNA: TGCGCCAGCAGTCCCGTTGGGACAGCGTACGAGCAGTACTTC
CDR3 protein: CASSPVGTAYEQYF

clone size: -
D gene: -
V gene: TRBV9
J gene: TRBJ2-5
CDR3 DNA: TGTGCCAGCAGCGTAGAAGTTAGCGGACAAGAGACCCAGTACTTC
CDR3 protein: CASSVEVSGQETQYF

clone size: -
D gene: -
V gene: TRBV7-3
J gene: TRBJ1-2
CDR3 DNA: TGTGCCACGGCGGGTGGAGGACAGATTACTGGCTACACCTTC
CDR3 protein: CATAGGGQITGYTF

clone size: -
D gene: TRBD1
V gene: TRBV14
J gene: TRBJ1-1
CDR3 DNA: TGTGCCAGCAGCCATCGACAGGGCCTGAACACTGAAGCTTTCTTT
CDR3 protein: CASSHRQGLNTEAFF

clone size: -
D gene: TRBD2
V gene: TRBV7-3
J gene: TRBJ2-2
CDR3 DNA: TGTGCCAGCAGCTTGACTAGCGGGAGGTTGAACACCGGGGAGCTGTTTTTT
CDR3 protein: CASSLTSGRLNTGELFF

clone size: -
D gene: TRBD2
V gene: TRBV7-2
J gene: TRBJ2-5
CDR3 DNA: TGTGCCAGTACTAGCGGGGTATTGGAGACCCAGTACTTC
CDR3 protein: CASTSGVLETQYF

clone size: -
D gene: -
V gene: TRBV21-1
J gene: TRBJ2-7
CDR3 DNA: TGTGCCAGCAGCAAAGTGGCAGGGGACTCCTACGAGCAGTACTTC
CDR3 protein: CASSKVAGDSYEQYF

clone size: once
D gene: -
V gene: TRBV15
J gene: TRBJ1-5
CDR3 DNA: TGTGCCACCAGCAGAGAACAGGGACATCAGCTCCAGCATTTT
CDR3 protein: CATSREQGHQLQHF

clone size: -
D gene: -
V gene: TRBV14
J gene: TRBJ1-1
CDR3 DNA: TGTGCCAGCAGCCTAGGTCTGGGGAGGAACACTGAAGCTTTCTTT
CDR3 protein: CASSLGLGRNTEAFF

clone size: -
D gene: TRBD1
V gene: TRBV30
J gene: TRBJ1-6
CDR3 DNA: TGTGCCTGGAGCGGGACAGCTATCGATAATTCACCCCTCCACTTT
CDR3 protein: CAWSGTAIDNSPLHF

clone size: -
D gene: -
V gene: TRBV19
J gene: TRBJ1-5
CDR3 DNA: TGTGCCAGTAGGATATCGGGGTTGGGGAATCAGCCCCAGCATTTT
CDR3 protein: CASRISGLGNQPQHF

clone size: -
D gene: -
V gene: TRBV4-1
J gene: TRBJ1-1
CDR3 DNA: TGCGCCAGCAGCCAAACAACGAACACTGAAGCTTTCTTT
CDR3 protein: CASSQTTNTEAFF

clone size: -
D gene: TRBD1
V gene: TRBV7-9
J gene: TRBJ2-1
CDR3 DNA: TGTGCCAGCAGCCACTACAGGGGAGCCGGGTCTATCTACAATGAGCAGTTCTTC
CDR3 protein: CASSHYRGAGSIYNEQFF

clone size: -
D gene: TRBD2
V gene: TRBV5-1
J gene: TRBJ2-7
CDR3 DNA: TGCGCCAGCAGCCTTAAGCGGGACCCCTACGAGCAGTACTTC
CDR3 protein: CASSLKRDPYEQYF

clone size: -
D gene: TRBD2
V gene: TRBV6-5
J gene: TRBJ2-5
CDR3 DNA: TGTGCCACCGGTACGGGAGGAGAGACCCAGTACTTC
CDR3 protein: CATGTGGETQYF

clone size: -
D gene: TRBD1
V gene: TRBV5-1
J gene: TRBJ1-4
CDR3 DNA: TGCGCCAGCAGCCGACAGGGTTGGACTAATGAAAAACTGTTTTTT
CDR3 protein: CASSRQGWTNEKLFF

clone size: -
D gene: -
V gene: TRBV9
J gene: TRBJ1-2
CDR3 DNA: TGTGCCAGCAGCGTGGGGACACCCGCCTATGGCTACACCTTC
CDR3 protein: CASSVGTPAYGYTF

clone size: once
D gene: -
V gene: TRBV2
J gene: TRBJ2-5
CDR3 DNA: TGTGCCAGCAGGGAGGATTGGGGAGGACAAGAGACCCAGTACTTC
CDR3 protein: CASREDWGGQETQYF

clone size: -
D gene: TRBD2
V gene: TRBV7-2
J gene: TRBJ2-3
CDR3 DNA: TGTGCCAGCAGCTCGGGACTAGCGGGAACCACAGATACGCAGTATTTT
CDR3 protein: CASSSGLAGTTDTQYF

clone size: -
D gene: -
V gene: TRBV15
J gene: TRBJ2-1
CDR3 DNA: TGTGCCACCAGCAGAGATAAAGGGGCCGTGGGTGCGATGTTCTTC
CDR3 protein: CATSRDKGAVGAMFF

clone size: -
D gene: TRBD1
V gene: TRBV19
J gene: TRBJ2-1
CDR3 DNA: TGTGCCAGTAGTATGGTAGGGGGCGCCGGCAATGAGCAGTTCTTC
CDR3 protein: CASSMVGGAGNEQFF

clone size: -
D gene: -
V gene: TRBV3-1/TRBV3-2
J gene: TRBJ1-1
CDR3 DNA: TGTGCCAGCAGCCAACCACAGGGGAACACTGAAGCTTTCTTT
CDR3 protein: CASSQPQGNTEAFF

clone size: -
D gene: -
V gene: TRBV19
J gene: TRBJ2-3
CDR3 DNA: TGTGCCAGTAAACGGGGAAGAAACACAGATACGCAGTATTTT
CDR3 protein: CASKRGRNTDTQYF

clone size: -
D gene: -
V gene: TRBV4-3
J gene: TRBJ1-3
CDR3 DNA: TGCGCCAGCAGCCAAGATGCTGCGGGACGGTCGAGCTCTGGAAACACCATATATTTT
CDR3 protein: CASSQDAAGRSSSGNTIYF

clone size: -
D gene: -
V gene: TRBV20-1
J gene: TRBJ1-4
CDR3 DNA: TGCAGTGCTAGTGACCCTGCAACTAATGAAAAACTGTTTTTT
CDR3 protein: CSASDPATNEKLFF

clone size: once
D gene: -
V gene: TRBV7-2
J gene: TRBJ1-1
CDR3 DNA: TGTGCCAGCACCCAAACCGGGACAAGGGTCATCTTCTTT
CDR3 protein: CASTQTGTRVIFF

clone size: -
D gene: -
V gene: TRBV28
J gene: TRBJ1-2
CDR3 DNA: TGTGCCAGCAGCCTAACGACAGCTAACTATGGCTACACCTTC
CDR3 protein: CASSLTTANYGYTF

clone size: -
D gene: -
V gene: TRBV14
J gene: TRBJ1-1
CDR3 DNA: TGTGCCAGCAGCCTAACAGGTGGGAACACTGAAGCTTTCTTT
CDR3 protein: CASSLTGGNTEAFF

clone size: -
D gene: -
V gene: TRBV7-9
J gene: TRBJ1-1
CDR3 DNA: TGTGCCAGCAGCAATCAATTTTCGGGGGGCACTGAAGCTTTCTTT
CDR3 protein: CASSNQFSGGTEAFF

clone size: few
D gene: TRBD1
V gene: TRBV5-4
J gene: TRBJ2-7
CDR3 DNA: TGTGCCAGCAGCACGCCTCCGGGACAGGGCGAAAACGAGCAGTACTTC
CDR3 protein: CASSTPPGQGENEQYF

clone size: -
D gene: -
V gene: TRBV15
J gene: TRBJ1-2
CDR3 DNA: TGTGCCACCAGCAGACCCGCAGGGGCGGGAGCTAACTATGGCTACACCTTC
CDR3 protein: CATSRPAGAGANYGYTF

clone size: -
D gene: -
V gene: TRBV7-9
J gene: TRBJ1-6
CDR3 DNA: TGTGCCAGCAGCTTAGACGGGTCTTATAATTCACCCCTCCACTTT
CDR3 protein: CASSLDGSYNSPLHF

clone size: -
D gene: TRBD2
V gene: TRBV24-1
J gene: TRBJ2-3
CDR3 DNA: TGTGCCACCAGTGAGGGTAGCGGGGCACACACAGATACGCAGTATTTT
CDR3 protein: CATSEGSGAHTDTQYF

clone size: -
D gene: TRBD1
V gene: TRBV28
J gene: TRBJ2-1
CDR3 DNA: TGTGCCAGCAGCCGAGGGACAGGGATAGTCTACAATGAGCAGTTCTTC
CDR3 protein: CASSRGTGIVYNEQFF

clone size: -
D gene: TRBD2
V gene: TRBV28
J gene: TRBJ2-7
CDR3 DNA: TGTGCCAGCACCCCCGGGACTAAACCCTACGAGCAGTACTTC
CDR3 protein: CASTPGTKPYEQYF

clone size: -
D gene: TRBD1
V gene: TRBV7-9
J gene: TRBJ1-4
CDR3 DNA: TGTGCCAGCAGCTTAGCGGGACAGAATAATGAAAAACTGTTTTTT
CDR3 protein: CASSLAGQNNEKLFF

clone size: -
D gene: -
V gene: TRBV5-4
J gene: TRBJ1-1
CDR3 DNA: TGTGCCAGCAGCTTTCGACAGGTGGTCGGTGGGAACACTGAAGCTTTCTTT
CDR3 protein: CASSFRQVVGGNTEAFF

clone size: -
D gene: TRBD1
V gene: TRBV2
J gene: TRBJ2-7
CDR3 DNA: TGTGCCAGCAGCCTACGCCAGGGACAGGGCTTCTACGAGCAGTACTTC
CDR3 protein: CASSLRQGQGFYEQYF

clone size: -
D gene: -
V gene: TRBV6-2/TRBV6-3
J gene: TRBJ2-5
CDR3 DNA: TGTGCCAGCAGTTACTCGCGCGGTCTACAAGAGACCCAGTACTTC
CDR3 protein: CASSYSRGLQETQYF

clone size: -
D gene: -
V gene: TRBV3-1/TRBV3-2
J gene: TRBJ1-3
CDR3 DNA: TGTGCCAGCAGCAAACAGGCGGCTCGTGGAAACACCATATATTTT
CDR3 protein: CASSKQAARGNTIYF

clone size: -
D gene: TRBD2
V gene: TRBV6-5
J gene: TRBJ2-7
CDR3 DNA: TGTGCCAGCAGTTCCGATAGCGGGAGGGCCCGCGAGCAGTACTTC
CDR3 protein: CASSSDSGRAREQYF

clone size: -
D gene: TRBD1
V gene: TRBV5-5
J gene: TRBJ2-7
CDR3 DNA: TGTGCCAGCAGCTTCGGGATTCCGGGACAGGGGTACTACGAGCAGTACTTC
CDR3 protein: CASSFGIPGQGYYEQYF

clone size: few
D gene: -
V gene: TRBV7-3
J gene: TRBJ2-3
CDR3 DNA: TGTGCCAGCAGCTCCCCTGCGACAGATACGCAGTATTTT
CDR3 protein: CASSSPATDTQYF

clone size: -
D gene: TRBD1
V gene: TRBV5-8
J gene: TRBJ2-6
CDR3 DNA: TGTGCCAGCAGCTTATGGGGACAGGGAGGCTTTGGGGCCAACGTCCTGACTTTC
CDR3 protein: CASSLWGQGGFGANVLTF

clone size: -
D gene: -
V gene: TRBV29-1
J gene: TRBJ2-5
CDR3 DNA: TGCAGCGCCCTCTGGGGAAGCGGAGAGACCCAGTACTTC
CDR3 protein: CSALWGSGETQYF

clone size: -
D gene: -
V gene: TRBV18
J gene: TRBJ1-2
CDR3 DNA: TGTGCCAGCTCACCACCTTACAGTTCTAACTATGGCTACACCTTC
CDR3 protein: CASSPPYSSNYGYTF

clone size: -
D gene: -
V gene: TRBV2
J gene: TRBJ1-5
CDR3 DNA: TGTGCCAGCAGTGCTGCGTCGGGGTCCGACCAGCCCCAGCATTTT
CDR3 protein: CASSAASGSDQPQHF

clone size: -
D gene: -
V gene: TRBV12-3/TRBV12-4
J gene: TRBJ2-7
CDR3 DNA: TGTGCCAGCAGTGAGTTCTACGAGCAGTACTTC
CDR3 protein: CASSEFYEQYF

clone size: -
D gene: -
V gene: TRBV28
J gene: TRBJ2-5
CDR3 DNA: TGTGCCAGCAGTATGGCCGACAGCCCCCGGCGAGAGACCCAGTACTTC
CDR3 protein: CASSMADSPRRETQYF

clone size: -
D gene: -
V gene: TRBV19
J gene: TRBJ2-2
CDR3 DNA: TGTGCCAGTAGATCGGACAGCCCGAACACCGGGGAGCTGTTTTTT
CDR3 protein: CASRSDSPNTGELFF